These 9 T cell receptor beta chains were all obtained from the same sample, sequenced in a study of cytotoxic CD8 clonotypes in ibrutinib-treated CLL. Sequencing was performed with immunoSEQ multiplex PCR; in TCRdb, only in-frame clones are kept and a portion is missing. In the table there are 200,000 to 250,000 clones, 79% of which are singletons. The material sequenced was PBMCs, taken after 12 months of ibrutinib treatment. The receptors stem from a human donor with chronic lymphocytic leukemia.

This clone was counted only a few times. V usage is TRBV4-1 and J usage is TRBJ2-3, with TRBD2 matching over 8 bases. V shed 4 bases and J 5 bases; nucleotides not matched to a gene: 5. Germline V lookup: CDR1 MGHRA, CDR2 YSYEKL. The CDR3 has 14 amino acids. The CDR3 region is CASSPGLGGDTQYF. In DNA, the CDR3 is TGCGCCAGCAGCCCGGGACTAGGGGGAGATACGCAGTATTTT.

V is TRBV7-9 and J is TRBJ2-1, with TRBD2 matching 9 bases. Germline values: CDR1 SEHNR, CDR2 FQNEAQ (reference sequence). Trimming took 7 bases from V and 8 from J; bases not matched to a gene: 9. This CDR3 spans 14 amino acids. In DNA form, the CDR3 reads TGTGCCAGCATCTTTAGCGGGAGTAGCGATGAGCAGTTCTTC. It codes for CASIFSGSSDEQFF.

This clone appeared a single time. The chain combines TRBV28 with TRBJ2-7; D unresolved. V was shortened by 6 bases and J by 0 bases, with 3 bases between the two germline ends. Germline V gene lookup returns CDR1 MDHEN and CDR2 SYDVKM. This CDR3 comprises 11 residues. CDR3 bases: TGTGCCAGCAGGCTCTCCTACGAGCAGTACTTC. This sequence encodes CASRLSYEQYF.

The V and J genes are TRBV18 and TRBJ2-7; maybe TRBD2 (6 bases). This CDR3 comprises 13 residues. Trimming cost V 1 base and J 7 bases, with 11 bases left between them. Germline CDR1 and CDR2: KGHSH and LQKENI. In nucleotides, the CDR3 is TGTGCCAGCTCACCACAGCATCGGGAGGAGCAGTACTTC. Translating it yields CASSPQHREEQYF.

The gene calls are TRBV10-1 and TRBJ2-3; tentative D call: TRBD2 (5 bases). The CDR3 length is 13 residues. Germline V gene lookup returns CDR1 WNHNN and CDR2 SYGVQD (reference sequence). V lost 7 bases and J lost 2, with 10 bases in between. The CDR3 sequence is CASTSRATDTQYF. Written as DNA, the CDR3 is TGCGCCAGCACCTCGAGGGCCACAGATACGCAGTATTTT.

J is TRBJ1-5 and V is TRBV6-1; D possibly corresponds to TRBD1 (6 bases). V lost 8 bases, J lost 2 bases, and 13 bases lay in between. The CDR3 runs to 14 residues. CDR1 and CDR2 from the germline V gene are MNHNS and SASEGT. Here the CDR3 DNA reads TGTGCCAGCCTCGAAGGGGGGGGCAATCAGCCCCAGCATTTT. Translated, it gives CASLEGGGNQPQHF.

The chain employs TRBV5-1 and TRBJ2-7; tentatively, D is TRBD2 (5 bases). Germline lookup yields CDR1 SGHRS and CDR2 YFSETQ. The CDR3 loop spans 12 amino acids. V lost 4 bases to trimming and J lost 7 bases, with 12 bases between them. CDR3 protein: CASSVGPGEQYF. In nucleotides, the CDR3 is TGCGCCAGCAGCGTAGGGCCGGGAGAGCAGTACTTC. Supplemented by reference TRBV5-1 and TRBJ2-7, the full variable domain reads KAGVTQTPRYLIKTRGQQVTLSCSPISGHRSVSWYQQTPGQGLQFLFEYFSETQRNKGNFPGRFSGRQFSNSRSEMNVSTLELGDSALYLCASSVGPGEQYFGPGTRLTVT.

This clone was seen a few times. The genes are TRBV30 and TRBJ1-3; D is possibly TRBD1 (5 bases). CDR3 size: 15 residues. Trimming took off 2 bases at V and 0 bases at J, with 11 bases between the two ends. CDR1 is GTSNPN and CDR2 is SVGIG in the germline V gene (reference sequence). In DNA, the CDR3 is TGTGCCTGGAGTCAGGGCGAATACTCTGGAAACACCATATATTTT. It translates to CAWSQGEYSGNTIYF.

The chain joins TRBV6-1 to TRBJ1-2; TRBD1 matches 7 bases. The CDR3 length is 12 residues. After removal of 10 bases from V and 3 bases from J, the junction contained 5 bases not matched to a gene. Germline CDR1 MNHNS, CDR2 SASEGT. The CDR3 here is CATRDSYYGYTF. The CDR3, as DNA: TGTGCCACCCGGGACAGCTACTATGGCTACACCTTC.